These 27 T cell receptor beta chains were all obtained from the same sample, sequenced in a study of neoadjuvant nivolumab and ipilimumab in lung cancer. The table came from immunoSEQ multiplex PCR; TCRdb's copy has only in-frame clones and leaves some out. The sample lists roughly 45,000 clones; 85% to 90% were seen once. The input for sequencing was blood, taken before neoadjuvant nivolumab, alone or with ipilimumab. These receptors were collected from an adult with non-small cell lung cancer. Some clones in this sample may be carry-over from other donors' samples.

The chain employs TRBV29-1 and TRBJ2-1, with D possibly being TRBD1 (6 bases). V lost 2 bases and J lost 10, with 12 bases in between. This CDR3 contains 12 residues. Per the germline V gene, CDR1 is SQVTM and CDR2 is ANQGSEA. CDR3 sequence: CSVEIGRGEQFF. The CDR3 DNA reads TGCAGCGTTGAAATAGGCAGGGGCGAGCAGTTCTTC.

The chain combines TRBV5-1 with TRBJ1-1, with 9 bases matching TRBD1. The J segment lost 4 bases and the V segment lost 6 bases, leaving 7 bases of the junction unmatched. Germline CDR1 and CDR2: SGHRS and YFSETQ. The CDR3 length is 14 residues. CDR3 sequence (DNA): TGCGCCAGCACCGTAGGACAGGGGTTCACTGAAGCTTTCTTT. Residues: CASTVGQGFTEAFF.

The V call is TRBV5-1, the J call TRBJ2-3, with D possibly being TRBD2 (6 bases). CDR3 length equals 13 residues. Germline-derived CDR1 and CDR2 are SGHRS and YFSETQ. Trimming left V 4 bases short and J 14 bases short, with 20 bases between. The CDR3 coding sequence is TGCGCCAGCAGCCTAGCCTGGGGAGGCGAGTGGTATTTT. Its translation is CASSLAWGGEWYF.

The rearrangement links TRBV15 to TRBJ1-5, with D unclear. The germline CDR1 and CDR2 sequences are LNHNV and YYDKDF (reference sequence). The CDR3 sequence is 14 residues long. Trimming cost V 5 bases and J 0 bases, with 8 bases left between them. The CDR3 DNA follows: TGTGCCACCAGCGGAAGCAATAGCAATCAGCCCCAGCATTTT. Translated, it gives CATSGSNSNQPQHF.

This clone was counted a few times. V usage is TRBV27 and J usage is TRBJ1-3; D perhaps matches TRBD1 (5 bases). The CDR3 contains 14 residues. The V end was cut by 4 bases, the J end by 9 bases, with 16 bases between. Per germline, CDR1 MNHEY and CDR2 SMNVEV (reference sequence). CDR3 loop: CASSSGRAMATIYF. CDR3 sequence (DNA): TGTGCCAGCAGTTCGGGCAGGGCGATGGCCACCATATATTTT.

The rearrangement uses TRBV19 and TRBJ2-5, with D unresolved. V was cut by 6 bases and J by 2 bases, with 4 bases left in between. The CDR3 is 11 residues long. Per germline, CDR1 LNHDA and CDR2 SQIVND (reference sequence). This CDR3 reads CASRGQETQYF. CDR3 sequence (DNA): TGTGCCAGTAGGGGGCAAGAGACCCAGTACTTC.

The sample holds a few counts of this clone. The CDR3 bases are TGTGCCAGCGGAGGTCCGAACACTGAAGCTTTCTTT. It translates to CASGGPNTEAFF. The gene calls are TRBV6-6 and TRBJ1-1, with no clear D. CDR1 and CDR2 from the germline V gene are MNHNY and SVGAGI (reference sequence). This CDR3 has 12 amino acids. Trimming removed 8 bases from V and 1 base from J, with 8 bases in between.

This chain links TRBV6-6 with TRBJ2-7; unclear D gene. This CDR3 region has 13 residues. With 2 bases removed from V and 4 bases from J, the gap between germline ends came to 9 bases. Germline V CDR1 and CDR2: MNHNY, SVGAGI (reference sequence). The CDR3 spells CASSYRVVYEQYF. The CDR3 DNA follows: TGTGCCAGCAGTTACAGGGTAGTGTACGAGCAGTACTTC.

This clone was observed a single time. V gene TRBV25-1 combines with J gene TRBJ1-1; D is undetermined. V was cut by 5 bases and J by 0 bases, with 13 bases left in between. The CDR3 totals 15 residues. CDR1 is MGHDK, CDR2 SYGVNS, per germline. The CDR3 spells CASSPPGRLNTEAFF. CDR3 bases: TGTGCCAGCAGTCCCCCCGGACGGCTGAACACTGAAGCTTTCTTT.

This clone showed up just once. CDR3 nucleotide sequence: TGTGCCAGCAGTACTACAGGGGGCGCCGAGACCCAGTACTTC. Its protein product is CASSTTGGAETQYF. The genes are TRBV27 and TRBJ2-5, with 9 bases lining up with TRBD1. Germline lookup yields CDR1 MNHEY and CDR2 SMNVEV (reference sequence). The CDR3 has 14 amino acids. V lost 5 bases and J lost 5; bases outside the gene matches: 6.

The chain carries TRBV28 and TRBJ2-4; tentatively, D is TRBD1 or TRBD2 (6 bases each). This CDR3 comprises 13 residues. The ends were cut back, 8 bases at V and 5 bases at J, with 13 bases in the middle. Germline lookup yields CDR1 MDHEN and CDR2 SYDVKM. The CDR3 is CASLGGGQNIQYF. The CDR3 nucleotides read TGTGCCAGCCTCGGGGGCGGCCAAAACATTCAGTACTTC.

The rearrangement joins TRBV29-1 to TRBJ1-1; TRBD1 might be the D (5 bases). The CDR3 length is 12 residues. V lost 0 bases and J lost 5, with 7 bases in between. Germline CDR1 reads SQVTM; CDR2 reads ANQGSEA. The CDR3 sequence: CSVEEGATEAFF. The CDR3 DNA reads as TGCAGCGTTGAAGAAGGGGCGACTGAAGCTTTCTTT. Combining the CDR3 with reference TRBV29-1 and TRBJ1-1 gives the whole variable domain SAVISQKPSRDICQRGTSLTIQCQVDSQVTMMFWYRQQPGQSLTLIATANQGSEATYESGFVIDKFPISRPNLTFSTLTVSNMSPEDSSIYLCSVEEGATEAFFGQGTRLTVV.

The genes are TRBV5-1 and TRBJ1-2; D gene ambiguous. Trimming removed 0 bases at V and 6 bases at J, with 12 bases between. Germline CDR1 and CDR2: SGHRS and YFSETQ. The CDR3 is 14 amino acids. CDR3 amino acids: CASSLGGHTDGYTF. DNA for the CDR3: TGCGCCAGCAGCTTGGGCGGCCATACCGATGGCTACACCTTC.

The rearrangement uses TRBV7-9 and TRBJ1-1, with D perhaps matching TRBD1 (5 bases). Germline V gives CDR1 SEHNR, CDR2 FQNEAQ (reference sequence). V lost 0 bases to trimming and J lost 6 bases, with 8 bases between them. The CDR3 extends over 13 amino acids. The CDR3 reads CASSLAQGAEAFF. For the CDR3, the DNA is TGTGCCAGCAGCTTAGCGCAAGGGGCTGAAGCTTTCTTT.

J is TRBJ2-5 and V is TRBV6-1; 7 bases map to TRBD1. Per germline, CDR1 MNHNS and CDR2 SASEGT. This CDR3 has 14 residues. After removal of 6 bases from V and 5 bases from J, the junction contained 9 bases not matched to a gene. The CDR3 region is CASRVTGVEETQYF. As DNA, the CDR3 is TGTGCCAGCAGAGTTACAGGGGTCGAGGAGACCCAGTACTTC.

This clone was detected only a few times. V is TRBV6-5 and J is TRBJ1-5; D remains ambiguous. Per germline, CDR1 MNHEY and CDR2 SVGAGI. The V end lost 1 base, the J end lost 6 bases, and 10 bases lay between the germline ends. The length of the CDR3 is 14 residues. This CDR3 reads CASSYYRVGQPQHF. The CDR3 DNA reads TGTGCCAGCAGTTACTATCGGGTGGGTCAGCCCCAGCATTTT.

The CDR3 here is CASSPVQAVAGELFF. The CDR3 nucleotides are TGTGCCAGTAGTCCAGTGCAGGCTGTCGCCGGGGAGCTGTTTTTT. The V gene is TRBV19, the J gene TRBJ2-2; D is uncertain. Germline V gene data show CDR1 as LNHDA and CDR2 as SQIVND (reference sequence). V was clipped by 5 bases and J by 6 bases, with 16 bases between them. The CDR3 has 15 residues.

The chain has TRBV6-5 and TRBJ2-2; no firm D call. The CDR3 has 12 residues. Germline V CDR1 and CDR2: MNHEY, SVGAGI. The V and J ends lost 2 bases and 5 bases respectively, with 3 bases between them. The CDR3 nucleotides read TGTGCCAGCAGTTACCTGACCGGGGAGCTGTTTTTT. Translation: CASSYLTGELFF.

This clone was seen just once. J is TRBJ2-5 and V is TRBV2, with no clear D. CDR3 size: 11 residues. V was cut by 11 bases and J by 2 bases, with 9 bases left in between. Germline assignment: CDR1 SNHLY and CDR2 FYNNEI. CDR3 sequence: CACKVQETQYF. The CDR3 DNA reads TGTGCCTGTAAGGTACAAGAGACCCAGTACTTC.

The genes are TRBV5-4 and TRBJ2-4; 14 bases map to TRBD2. The CDR3 totals 18 residues. With 4 bases clipped from V and 2 bases from J, the junction kept 8 bases outside the gene matches. CDR1 is SGHNT, CDR2 YYREEE, per germline (reference sequence). CDR3 in amino acids: CASSPGTSGSRTKNIQYF. The CDR3 DNA follows: TGTGCCAGCAGCCCCGGGACTAGCGGGAGTCGTACCAAAAACATTCAGTACTTC.

This chain connects TRBV23-1 to TRBJ2-7; 7 nucleotides agree with TRBD1. TRBV23-1 is treated as an ORF (open reading frame) with a function not yet certain. V trimming: 1 base; J trimming: 6 bases; junction bases outside the gene matches: 6. The CDR3 extends over 14 amino acids. CDR3 residues: CASSQWGTVSEQYF. The CDR3 DNA reads as TGCGCCAGCAGTCAATGGGGGACAGTCTCCGAGCAGTACTTC.

The V and J genes are TRBV6-5 and TRBJ1-1; D is uncertain. CDR3 length: 14 amino acids. V shed 6 bases and J shed 0 bases, with 11 bases lying between them. Germline CDR1 reads MNHEY; CDR2 reads SVGAGI. The CDR3 here is CASRLGRVNTEAFF. In nucleotides, the CDR3 is TGTGCCAGCAGACTAGGGAGAGTGAACACTGAAGCTTTCTTT.

V and J are TRBV14 and TRBJ1-2; unclear D gene. Germline values: CDR1 SGHDN, CDR2 FVKESK. V was trimmed by 1 base and J by 4 bases, leaving 13 bases between them. The CDR3 loop spans 15 amino acids. The CDR3 spells CASSQARAPGYGYTF. DNA for the CDR3: TGTGCCAGCAGCCAAGCAAGGGCTCCGGGCTATGGCTACACCTTC.

This clone was counted once. This chain links TRBV21-1 with TRBJ2-5; TRBD2, the table's D call, was not compared with the DNA. TRBV21-1 is assigned pseudogene status. The CDR3 runs 18 residues. This chain's CDR3 is CASSRLRTSGREKETQYF. The CDR3 DNA is TGTGCCAGCAGCCGCTTACGGACTAGCGGGAGGGAGAAGGAGACCCAGTACTTC.

V usage is TRBV5-5 and J usage is TRBJ2-1, with 7 bases identical to TRBD2. Per germline, CDR1 SGHKS and CDR2 YYEKEE (reference sequence). J gave up 7 bases and V 4 bases, and 14 bases lay outside the gene matches. This CDR3 spans 16 amino acids. The chain's CDR3 is CASSPDGLGGLNEQFF. The CDR3 region has the DNA TGTGCCAGCAGCCCGGACGGACTAGGAGGTCTTAATGAGCAGTTCTTC.

This clone was recorded only once. The CDR3 DNA sequence: TGTGCCAGCAGTACCCCGGGGGGGCAAGAGACCCAGTACTTC. Residues: CASSTPGGQETQYF. V and J are TRBV2 and TRBJ2-5; 8 positions agree with TRBD2. Germline V lookup: CDR1 SNHLY, CDR2 FYNNEI. This CDR3 is 14 amino acids long. Trimming at V came to 5 bases and at J to 2 bases, leaving 4 bases not matched to a gene.

V usage is TRBV5-1 and J usage is TRBJ2-5; 7 bases fit TRBD2. V was clipped by 0 bases and J by 0 bases; unmatched bases: 2. Germline V gives CDR1 SGHRS, CDR2 YFSETQ. The CDR3 is 15 residues long. CDR3 protein: CASSLGDYHQETQYF. The CDR3 DNA is TGCGCCAGCAGCTTGGGGGACTACCACCAAGAGACCCAGTACTTC.